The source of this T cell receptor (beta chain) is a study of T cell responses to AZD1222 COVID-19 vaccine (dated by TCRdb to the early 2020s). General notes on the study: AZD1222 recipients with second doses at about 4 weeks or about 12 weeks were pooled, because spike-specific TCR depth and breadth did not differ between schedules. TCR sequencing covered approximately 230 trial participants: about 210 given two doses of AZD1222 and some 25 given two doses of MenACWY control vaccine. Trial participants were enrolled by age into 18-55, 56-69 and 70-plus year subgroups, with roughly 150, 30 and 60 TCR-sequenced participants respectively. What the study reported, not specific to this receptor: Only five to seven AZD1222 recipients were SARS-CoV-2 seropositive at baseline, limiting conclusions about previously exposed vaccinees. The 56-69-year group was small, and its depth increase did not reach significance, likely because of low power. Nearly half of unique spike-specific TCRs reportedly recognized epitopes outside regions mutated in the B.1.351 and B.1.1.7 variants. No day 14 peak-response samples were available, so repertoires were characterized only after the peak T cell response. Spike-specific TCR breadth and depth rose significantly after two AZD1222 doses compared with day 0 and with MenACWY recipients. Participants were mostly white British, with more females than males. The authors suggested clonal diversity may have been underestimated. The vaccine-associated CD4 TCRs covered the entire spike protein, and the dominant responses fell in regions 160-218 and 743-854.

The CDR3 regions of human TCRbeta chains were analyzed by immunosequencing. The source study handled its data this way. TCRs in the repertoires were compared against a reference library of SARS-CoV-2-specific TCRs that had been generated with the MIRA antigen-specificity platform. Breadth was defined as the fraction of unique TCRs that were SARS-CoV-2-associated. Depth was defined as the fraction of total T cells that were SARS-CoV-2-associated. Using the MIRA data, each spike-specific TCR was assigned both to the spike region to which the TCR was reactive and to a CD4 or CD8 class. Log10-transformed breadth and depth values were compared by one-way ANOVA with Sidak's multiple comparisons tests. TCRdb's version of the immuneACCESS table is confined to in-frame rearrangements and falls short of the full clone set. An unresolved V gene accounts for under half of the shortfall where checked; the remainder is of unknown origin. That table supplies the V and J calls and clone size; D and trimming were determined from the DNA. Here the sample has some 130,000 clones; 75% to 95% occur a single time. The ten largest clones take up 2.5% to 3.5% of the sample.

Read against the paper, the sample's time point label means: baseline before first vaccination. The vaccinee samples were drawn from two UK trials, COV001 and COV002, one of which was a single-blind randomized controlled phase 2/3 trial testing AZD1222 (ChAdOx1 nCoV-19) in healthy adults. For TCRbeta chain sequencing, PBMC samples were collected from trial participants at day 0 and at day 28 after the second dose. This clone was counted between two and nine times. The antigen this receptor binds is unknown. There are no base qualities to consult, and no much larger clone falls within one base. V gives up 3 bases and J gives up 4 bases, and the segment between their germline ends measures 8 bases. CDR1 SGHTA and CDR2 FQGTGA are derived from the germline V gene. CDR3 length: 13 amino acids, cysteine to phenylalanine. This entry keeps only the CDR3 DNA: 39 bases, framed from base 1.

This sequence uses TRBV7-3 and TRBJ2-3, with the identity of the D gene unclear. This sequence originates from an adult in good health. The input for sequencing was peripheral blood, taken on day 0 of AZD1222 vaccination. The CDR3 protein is CASSLTTSDTQYF. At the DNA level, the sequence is TGTGCCAGCAGCTTGACCACTTCAGATACGCAGTATTTT.